The following is a T cell receptor beta chain sequence with its context. This specimen belongs to a study of cytomegalovirus exposure and HLA in healthy donors. PCR was performed using 60 Vbeta and 13 Jbeta primers. Here immunoSEQ multiplex PCR was the method, and the copy in TCRdb shows in-frame clones only, minus some. Of tens of thousands of clones in the sample, about four fifths were seen once. The sequencing input was PBMCs. This TCR derives from a man aged 25-40 years in good health and CMV-seropositive.

The chain's CDR3 is CASSSDREETQYF. The CDR3 DNA follows: TGTGCCAGCAGCTCCGACAGAGAAGAGACCCAGTACTTC. The J gene is TRBJ2-5, the V gene TRBV7-3; tentatively, D is TRBD1 (5 bases). Trimming took 4 bases from V and 3 from J, leaving 9 bases between them. CDR1 and CDR2 from the germline V gene are SGHTA and FQGTGA. The CDR3 is 13 amino acids.